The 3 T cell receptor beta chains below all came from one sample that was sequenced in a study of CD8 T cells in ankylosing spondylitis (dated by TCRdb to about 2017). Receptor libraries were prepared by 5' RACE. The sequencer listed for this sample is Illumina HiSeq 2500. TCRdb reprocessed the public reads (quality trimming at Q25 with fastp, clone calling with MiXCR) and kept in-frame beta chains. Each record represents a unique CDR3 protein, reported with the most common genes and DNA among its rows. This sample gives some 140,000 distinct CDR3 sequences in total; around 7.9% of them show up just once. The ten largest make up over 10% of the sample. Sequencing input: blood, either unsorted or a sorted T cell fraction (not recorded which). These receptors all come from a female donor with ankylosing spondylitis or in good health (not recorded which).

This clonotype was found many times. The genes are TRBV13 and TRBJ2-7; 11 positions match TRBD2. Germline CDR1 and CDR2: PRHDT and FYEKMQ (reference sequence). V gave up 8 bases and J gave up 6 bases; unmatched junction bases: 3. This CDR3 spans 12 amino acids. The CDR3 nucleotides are TGTGCCAGCCAAACTAGCGGGGGCGAGCAGTACTTC. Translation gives CASQTSGGEQYF.

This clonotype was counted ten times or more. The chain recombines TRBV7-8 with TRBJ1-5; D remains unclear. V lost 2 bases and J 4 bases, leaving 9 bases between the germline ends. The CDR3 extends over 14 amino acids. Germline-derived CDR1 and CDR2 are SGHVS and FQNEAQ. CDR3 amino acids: CASSLSAQNQPQHF. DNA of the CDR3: TGTGCCAGCAGCTTATCGGCGCAGAATCAGCCCCAGCATTTT. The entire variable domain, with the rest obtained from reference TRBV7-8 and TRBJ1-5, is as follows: GAGVSQSPRYKVAKRGQDVALRCDPISGHVSLFWYQQALGQGPEFLTYFQNEAQLDKSGLPSDRFFAERPEGSVSTLKIQRTQQEDSAVYLCASSLSAQNQPQHFGDGTRLSIL.

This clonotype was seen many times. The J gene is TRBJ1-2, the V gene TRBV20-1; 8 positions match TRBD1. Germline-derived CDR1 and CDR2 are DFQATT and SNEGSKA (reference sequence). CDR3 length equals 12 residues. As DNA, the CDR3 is TGCAGAGGGGCTCAGGGGGCTTATGGCTACACCTTC. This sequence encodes CRGAQGAYGYTF.